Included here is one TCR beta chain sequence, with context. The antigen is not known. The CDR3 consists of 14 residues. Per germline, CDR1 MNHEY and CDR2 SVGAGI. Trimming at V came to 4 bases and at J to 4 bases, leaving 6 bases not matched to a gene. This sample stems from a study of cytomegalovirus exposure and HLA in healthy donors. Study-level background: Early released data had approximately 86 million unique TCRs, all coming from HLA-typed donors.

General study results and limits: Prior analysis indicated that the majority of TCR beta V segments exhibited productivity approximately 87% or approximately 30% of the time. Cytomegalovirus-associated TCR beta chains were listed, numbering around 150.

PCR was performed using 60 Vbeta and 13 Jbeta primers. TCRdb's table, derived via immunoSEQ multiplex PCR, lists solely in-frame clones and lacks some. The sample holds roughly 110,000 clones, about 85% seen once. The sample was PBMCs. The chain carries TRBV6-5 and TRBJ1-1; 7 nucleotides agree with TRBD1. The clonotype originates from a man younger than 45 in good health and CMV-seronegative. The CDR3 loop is CASSSLTGATEAFF. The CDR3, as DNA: TGTGCCAGCAGTTCACTCACAGGGGCCACTGAAGCTTTCTTT.